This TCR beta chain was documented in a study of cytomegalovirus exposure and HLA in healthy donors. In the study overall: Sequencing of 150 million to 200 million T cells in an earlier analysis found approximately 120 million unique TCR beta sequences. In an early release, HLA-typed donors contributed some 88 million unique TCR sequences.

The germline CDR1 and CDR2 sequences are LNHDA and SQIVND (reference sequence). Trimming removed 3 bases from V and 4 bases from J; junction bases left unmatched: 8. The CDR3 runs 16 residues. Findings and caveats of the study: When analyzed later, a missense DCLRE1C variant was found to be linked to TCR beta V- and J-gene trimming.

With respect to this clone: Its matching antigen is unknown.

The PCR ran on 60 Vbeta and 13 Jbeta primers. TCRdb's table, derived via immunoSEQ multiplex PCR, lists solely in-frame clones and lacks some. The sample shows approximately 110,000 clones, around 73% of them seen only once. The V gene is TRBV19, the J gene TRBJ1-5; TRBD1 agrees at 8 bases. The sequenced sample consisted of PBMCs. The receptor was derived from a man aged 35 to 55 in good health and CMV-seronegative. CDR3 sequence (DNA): TGTGCCAGTAGTATGCGGAACAGGGGGTATAATCAGCCCCAGCATTTT. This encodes CASSMRNRGYNQPQHF.